These 14 T cell receptor beta chains came from one sample sequenced in a study of T cells in Graves' hyperthyroidism and ophthalmopathy. Amplified regions were TCR beta CDR3 sequences from RNA transcripts. A set of HTBI primers served as the primers for a first-round RT-PCR of the TCR CDR3. TCRdb reprocessed the multiplex PCR reads via MiXCR and lists one record per CDR3 protein. The sample includes 300,000 to 500,000 distinct CDR3 sequences, about 14% of them seen just once. The sample consisted of blood. The receptors originated from a man in his fifties with Graves' ophthalmopathy.

CDR3 region: CSARFGQKNIQYF. The CDR3 region has the DNA TGCAGTGCTAGATTTGGACAGAAAAACATTCAGTACTTC. The chain recombines TRBV20-1 with TRBJ2-4; weak D call: TRBD1 (6 bases). Germline V CDR1 and CDR2: DFQATT, SNEGSKA (reference sequence). The V and J ends lost 2 bases and 4 bases respectively, with 9 bases between them. The CDR3 is 13 amino acids.

Concerning this clonotype itself: This may be a read error, as it is one base from a much larger clone. This chain connects TRBV29-1 to TRBJ2-1; 9 bases map to TRBD1. The CDR3 length is 16 residues. Germline lookup yields CDR1 SQVTM and CDR2 ANQGSEA. CDR3 bases: TGCAGCGTTGAAGGCCAGGACAGGGGAACGGTGGATGAGCGGTTCTTC. As protein: CSVEGQDRGTVDERFF.

This clonotype was recorded many times. A much more abundant neighbour one base away suggests this may be a read error. The chain joins TRBV7-9 to TRBJ2-1, with 7 bases aligning to TRBD2. The length of the CDR3 is 14 residues. The ends lost 1 base at V and 6 bases at J; junction bases unmatched: 3. Per germline, CDR1 SEHNR and CDR2 FQNEAQ (reference sequence). Written as DNA, the CDR3 is TGTGCCAGCAGCTTAGGGGGGGGATCCAATGAGCAGTTCTTC. It yields the protein CASSLGGGSNEQFF.

In this sample, this clonotype turned up a few times. The chain couples TRBV7-9 to TRBJ2-7; D ambiguous. The CDR3 has 16 residues. Germline loops: CDR1 SEHNR, CDR2 FQNEAQ (reference sequence). The V end was cut by 5 bases, the J end by 3 bases, with 20 bases between. The CDR3 reads CASSPRDGHEHYEQYF. DNA for the CDR3: TGTGCCAGCAGCCCTCGAGACGGCCACGAACACTACGAGCAGTACTTC. The full variable domain, its missing parts supplied by reference TRBV7-9 and TRBJ2-7, is DTGVSQNPRHKITKRGQNVTFRCDPISEHNRLYWYRQTLGQGPEFLTYFQNEAQLEKSRLLSDRFSAERPKGSFSTLEIQRTEQGDSAMYLCASSPRDGHEHYEQYFGPGTRLTVT.

V and J are TRBV20-1 and TRBJ2-3; 15 bases align to TRBD2. V was pared by 0 bases and J by 6 bases, with 7 bases of the junction left unmatched. The CDR3 is 17 amino acids. Per germline, CDR1 DFQATT and CDR2 SNEGSKA (reference sequence). The CDR3 sequence is CSARERGLAGGADTQYF. In DNA form, the CDR3 reads TGCAGTGCTAGAGAACGAGGACTAGCGGGAGGGGCGGATACGCAGTATTTT.

The V call is TRBV24-1, the J call TRBJ2-3; TRBD1 agrees at 8 bases. This CDR3 is 16 amino acids long. V shed 4 bases, J shed 3 bases, and the junction held 8 bases outside the gene matches. Germline lookup yields CDR1 KGHDR and CDR2 SFDVKD. CDR3 loop: CATSEPGTGLTDTQYF. In DNA, the CDR3 is TGTGCCACCAGTGAACCCGGGACAGGTTTGACAGATACGCAGTATTTT.

This clonotype was detected many times. The chain has TRBV6-1 and TRBJ2-7, with 13 nucleotides matching TRBD2. After removal of 4 bases from V and 4 bases from J, the junction contained 1 base not matched to a gene. The CDR3 has 14 amino acids. Germline values: CDR1 MNHNS, CDR2 SASEGT. The CDR3 is CASSGLAGGYEQYF. In DNA form, the CDR3 reads TGTGCCAGCAGTGGACTAGCGGGGGGATACGAGCAGTACTTC.

Ten or more counts support this clonotype. The chain joins TRBV9 to TRBJ2-2, with unresolved D. The length of the CDR3 is 13 residues. Looked up from germline, CDR1 is SGDLS and CDR2 is YYNGEE. V dropped 0 bases and J dropped 6 bases, with 6 bases sitting between them. The CDR3 DNA is TGTGCCAGCAGCGTAGAGGATCCCGGGGAGCTGTTTTTT. This codes for CASSVEDPGELFF.

This clonotype has at least ten counts. V gene TRBV5-1 combines with J gene TRBJ1-2, with D maybe TRBD1 (5 bases). CDR1 and CDR2 from the germline V gene are SGHRS and YFSETQ. This CDR3 is built from 14 residues. Trimming pared 2 bases from V and 6 bases from J, leaving 14 bases between. The CDR3 DNA is TGCGCCAGCAGCTTCCGGGACCCTCAGAATGGCTACACCTTC. Its translation is CASSFRDPQNGYTF.

This clonotype occurred a few times. The J gene is TRBJ1-2, the V gene TRBV2, with 9 nucleotides matching TRBD1. CDR1 and CDR2 (germline): SNHLY, FYNNEI. J gave up 5 bases and V 6 bases, and 16 bases lay outside the gene matches. The CDR3 runs to 17 residues. CDR3 residues: CASSEKSTGGPDYGYTF. DNA of the CDR3: TGTGCCAGCAGCGAAAAAAGTACAGGGGGCCCCGATTATGGCTACACCTTC.

This clonotype was seen ten or more times. V gene TRBV6-2 or TRBV6-3 combines with J gene TRBJ2-1; 9 bases align to TRBD1. In germline, CDR1 is MNHEY, CDR2 SVGEGT. J lost 6 bases, V lost 2 bases, and 11 bases had no gene match. There are 17 residues in the CDR3. The CDR3 sequence: CASSYSDGDREFNEQFF. In nucleotides, the CDR3 is TGTGCCAGCAGTTACAGTGATGGGGACAGGGAGTTCAATGAGCAGTTCTTC.

This clonotype has at least ten counts. The gene calls are TRBV20-1 and TRBJ2-1, with 10 bases aligning to TRBD2. The V and J ends lost 1 base and 7 bases, in that order; junction bases with no gene match: 7. CDR1 is DFQATT and CDR2 is SNEGSKA in the germline V gene (reference sequence). This CDR3 is 15 amino acids long. DNA of the CDR3: TGCAGTGCTAGAGGGTGGGGACTAGCGCAAAATGAGCAGTTCTTC. As protein: CSARGWGLAQNEQFF.

The chain carries TRBV7-2 and TRBJ2-7; 8 bases align to TRBD1. Germline CDR1 reads SGHTA; CDR2 reads FQGNSA. With V trimmed by 5 bases and J by 2 bases, 8 bases remained unmatched. CDR3 length equals 15 residues. The CDR3 reads CASSNRGTGPYEQYF. In nucleotides, the CDR3 is TGTGCCAGCAGCAATAGGGGGACAGGCCCCTACGAGCAGTACTTC.

This clonotype was picked up many times. This chain connects TRBV13 to TRBJ2-5; 13 positions agree with TRBD2. This CDR3 has 17 residues. Germline CDR1 PRHDT, CDR2 FYEKMQ (reference sequence). The ends lost 4 bases at V and 5 bases at J; junction bases unmatched: 10. CDR3 in amino acids: CASSSKTSGRASETQYF. CDR3 sequence (DNA): TGTGCCAGCAGCTCGAAAACTAGCGGGAGGGCCTCTGAGACCCAGTACTTC.